This entry is about one T cell receptor (beta chain). Its antigen is still unknown. Nothing much larger sits one base from this clone, and base qualities are not available. The data stem from a study of graft-versus-host responses after intestinal transplantation (dated by TCRdb to about 2021). About the investigation overall: The transplants that recipients got were multivisceral, liver-intestinal, or isolated intestinal. Instead of going to the commercial service, samples from a few later patients were sequenced in-house on an Illumina MiSeq and processed with MiXCR. The cohort enrolled about two dozen intestinal transplant recipients, one of whom was a retransplant, and 3 patients without pretransplant specimens were excluded. A peak of at least 4% donor T cells among recipient peripheral blood mononuclear cells was the definition used for donor T cell macrochimerism. After intestinal transplantation, graft-versus-host and host-versus-graft alloreactive T cell clones in the graft, circulation and bone marrow were tracked using bulk TCR-beta CDR3 sequencing. To identify alloreactive clones, pre-transplant mixed lymphocyte reaction products were sequenced and compared with unstimulated pre-transplant donor and recipient T cells. All recipients received anti-thymocyte globulin induction followed by maintenance tacrolimus and steroids for around three years.

The paper's findings and limits, for the study overall: The relatively low number and heterogeneity of intestinal transplant patients limited the conclusions. In the allografts of patients with donor T cell macrochimerism, GvH to HvG T cell clonal ratios were high. GvH clones were detected in recipient bone marrow, and some of these GvH clones were observed earlier in ileal mucosa or blood, consistent with an intestinal mucosal origin. Early after transplant, declines in HvG clones were associated with peak levels of circulating GvH clones.

Libraries were made using the immunoSEQ multiplex PCR assay. For most patients, genomic DNA was isolated with the Qiagen DNeasy Blood and Tissue Kit and shipped frozen to Adaptive Biotechnologies for TCR sequencing. Adaptive Biotechnologies carried out high-throughput TCR-beta CDR3 sequencing of genomic DNA for most patients. Regarding the original processing steps: Adaptive's ImmunoSEQ software was the source of the TCR sequencing data for 15 to 20 patients, while a few other patients were processed with MiXCR and VDJtools. To correct CD4 versus CD8 sorting errors, sequences present in both subsets at a frequency ratio below 5:1 were removed. CDR3 nucleotide sequences shared between donor and recipient were removed because the origin of such sequences could not be assigned. To be classed as alloreactive, a clone needed at least 2-fold expansion over unstimulated cells and a minimum CFSE-low frequency of 0.002% (template counts) or 0.001% (read counts). Mappable clones were those detected in sequenced pre-transplant spleen, lymph node, or MLR CFSE-low populations of the donor or recipient. Cumulative frequency of alloreactive clones was calculated as a percentage of all sequences weighted by copy number. TCRdb took this table from immuneACCESS and kept in-frame rearrangements with V and J called. Such tables lack part of the clones; where checked against another copy, unresolved V genes explain under half of the gap, and the rest is unexplained. V and J calls and clone size are copied from that table; D and trimming were computed from the DNA. Within this sample are about 99,000 clones, with about 90% of them counted one time only. Jointly, the top ten make up about 0.073% of the sample.

Per the publication, the time point label means: cells obtained before transplantation from donor or recipient. CD3+CD4+ and CD3+CD8+ populations were FACS-sorted from unstimulated pre-transplant donor and recipient cells taken from spleen or lymph nodes. This TCR was sampled from a human donor who was the organ donor for an intestinal transplant. Sequences were derived from unstimulated CD8+ T cells sorted from spleen or lymph node cells, sampled before transplant.

The CDR3 in this case is CASSLGTFTDTQYF. The DNA sequence is TGTGCCAGCAGTTTGGGGACTTTTACAGATACGCAGTATTTT. The chain was built from TRBV28 and TRBJ2-3; TRBD2 is a possible D gene, resting on 6 matching bases. The germline V gene specifies MDHEN as CDR1 and SYDVKM as CDR2. Taken from cysteine to phenylalanine, the CDR3 has 14 residues. Left in the record is the CDR3 DNA by itself, 42 bases read in frame from the first base. At the junction V is shortened by 3 bases and J by 3 bases, with 10 bases in between.